The next 28 T cell receptor beta chains were all read from a single sample in a study of cytomegalovirus exposure and HLA in healthy donors. Both 60 Vbeta primers and 13 Jbeta primers went into the PCR. Assay used: immunoSEQ multiplex PCR; TCRdb lists only in-frame clones, some missing. The sample lists around 130,000 clones; around 9% were seen once. The specimen was PBMCs. Every receptor here comes from a middle-aged man in good health and CMV-seronegative.

The chain combines TRBV2 with TRBJ1-3, with 8 positions matching TRBD1. Germline assignment: CDR1 SNHLY and CDR2 FYNNEI. V was pared by 3 bases and J by 2 bases, with 3 bases of the junction left unmatched. The CDR3 runs to 15 residues. In nucleotides, the CDR3 is TGTGCCAGCAGTGAGCAGGGGGCAGCTGGAAACACCATATATTTT. Translation gives CASSEQGAAGNTIYF.

Comment on this clone: The junction and the germline gene differ at one end; a read error may be behind it. The chain carries TRBV18 and TRBJ2-3; D remains ambiguous. The CDR3 length is 15 residues. Germline V CDR1 and CDR2: KGHSH, LQKENI. The CDR3, as DNA: TGTGCCAGCTCCCCACCGGGCCCTAGCACAGATACGCAGTATTTT. Translating it yields CASSPPGPSTDTQYF.

J is TRBJ2-5 and V is TRBV5-1, with 10 bases that match TRBD1. Germline CDR1 SGHRS, CDR2 YFSETQ. The CDR3 spans 15 residues. V shed 0 bases and J 9 bases; nucleotides not matched to a gene: 8. In DNA form, the CDR3 reads TGCGCCAGCAGCTTGGAGACAGGGGGCTATGAGGCCCAGTACTTC. Encoded protein: CASSLETGGYEAQYF. Looking up the rest from reference TRBV5-1 and TRBJ2-5 gives the full variable domain: KAGVTQTPRYLIKTRGQQVTLSCSPISGHRSVSWYQQTPGQGLQFLFEYFSETQRNKGNFPGRFSGRQFSNSRSEMNVSTLELGDSALYLCASSLETGGYEAQYFGPGTRLLVL.

This chain's CDR3 is CARSCNRQGVNEQYF. CDR3 sequence (DNA): TGTGCCAGAAGCTGCAATCGACAGGGAGTCAACGAGCAGTACTTC. This chain connects TRBV5-3 to TRBJ2-7; 7 bases agree with TRBD1. TRBV5-3 is noted as an ORF with a role that remains uncertain. Trimming took 3 bases from V and 5 from J; bases not matched to a gene: 11. This CDR3 has 15 amino acids.

CDR3 coding DNA: TGTGCCACCCAAGGGGGGGCCAGCTCCTACAATGAGCAGTTCTTC. Its protein is CATQGGASSYNEQFF. The chain combines TRBV14 with TRBJ2-1, with TRBD2 as a possible D gene (7 bases). Germline V gene sequence: CDR1 SGHDN, CDR2 FVKESK. The CDR3 is made up of 15 amino acids. The V end was cut by 10 bases, the J end by 0 bases, with 16 bases between.

The chain recombines TRBV5-4 with TRBJ2-3; D perhaps matches TRBD2 (6 bases). Germline V gene sequence: CDR1 SGHNT, CDR2 YYREEE (reference sequence). The CDR3 loop spans 14 amino acids. The germline V and J ends were trimmed by 3 bases and 1 base, with 9 bases remaining between them. The CDR3 DNA reads as TGTGCCAGCAGCTCTCCGGGGGGCACAGATACGCAGTATTTT. Translation gives CASSSPGGTDTQYF.

This clone was detected a few times. This chain joins TRBV25-1 and TRBJ2-7; no clear D. This CDR3 spans 13 amino acids. CDR1 is MGHDK, CDR2 SYGVNS, per germline. V lost 8 bases to trimming and J lost 2 bases, with 13 bases between them. The DNA of the CDR3 is TGTGCCAGCCGCGGAAGGAACGCCTACGAGCAGTACTTC. Protein product: CASRGRNAYEQYF.

The rearrangement uses TRBV6-5 and TRBJ2-7; D is perhaps TRBD1 (5 bases). Trimming took off 2 bases at V and 7 bases at J, with 12 bases between the two ends. From germline, CDR1 is MNHEY and CDR2 SVGAGI. The CDR3 has 13 amino acids. CDR3 loop: CASSYRQYIEQYF. As DNA, the CDR3 is TGTGCCAGCAGTTACAGACAGTATATAGAGCAGTACTTC.

The gene calls are TRBV10-3 and TRBJ1-6, with TRBD1 matching 10 bases. Germline V gene sequence: CDR1 ENHRY, CDR2 SYGVKD. Trimming cost V 8 bases and J 6 bases; bases outside gene matches: 1. The CDR3 loop spans 13 amino acids. Written as DNA, the CDR3 is TGTGCCATCCGGGACAGGGGTAATTCACCCCTCCACTTT. Its translation is CAIRDRGNSPLHF.

The chain joins TRBV4-2 to TRBJ2-3; 7 bases map to TRBD2. The CDR3 totals 17 residues. CDR1 is LGHNA and CDR2 is YNFKEQ in the germline V gene. V was pared by 0 bases and J by 0 bases, with 6 bases of the junction left unmatched. As DNA, the CDR3 is TGTGCCAGCAGCCAAGATGGTGCAGCGGGGAGCACAGATACGCAGTATTTT. Translated: CASSQDGAAGSTDTQYF.

The rearrangement uses TRBV4-1 and TRBJ1-1; maybe TRBD1 (6 bases). V shed 6 bases and J shed 1 base, with 12 bases lying between them. The CDR3 has 14 residues. The germline V gene has CDR1 MGHRA and CDR2 YSYEKL. The CDR3 DNA follows: TGCGCCAGCAGTCCAGGGGCAGGGAACACTGAAGCTTTCTTT. Its protein product is CASSPGAGNTEAFF.

The chain couples TRBV6-5 to TRBJ1-1, with D unclear. V lost 7 bases and J 3 bases, leaving 12 bases between the germline ends. The CDR3 totals 13 residues. The germline V gene has CDR1 MNHEY and CDR2 SVGAGI. As DNA, the CDR3 is TGTGCCAGCAACGACGGGGTCCACACTGAAGCTTTCTTT. Protein: CASNDGVHTEAFF.

The J gene is TRBJ2-1, the V gene TRBV2; TRBD2 might be the D (5 bases). Trimming removed 6 bases at V and 7 bases at J, with 10 bases between. The CDR3 runs 12 residues. Germline V gene sequence: CDR1 SNHLY, CDR2 FYNNEI. The CDR3 sequence is CASSPIANEQFF. DNA of the CDR3: TGTGCCAGCAGCCCGATAGCGAATGAGCAGTTCTTC.

V usage is TRBV5-6 and J usage is TRBJ2-5; 9 positions match TRBD2. This CDR3 has 15 residues. Unmatched junction bases numbered 12, after V lost 2 bases and J lost 10 bases. Germline V gene lookup returns CDR1 SGHDT and CDR2 YYEEEE. The CDR3 sequence is CASSLGAGGPRDQYF. In DNA form, the CDR3 reads TGTGCCAGCAGCTTAGGAGCGGGGGGCCCTCGGGACCAGTACTTC. Together with reference TRBV5-6 and TRBJ2-5, the CDR3 gives the full variable domain: DAGVTQSPTHLIKTRGQQVTLRCSPKSGHDTVSWYQQALGQGPQFIFQYYEEEERQRGNFPDRFSGHQFPNYSSELNVNALLLGDSALYLCASSLGAGGPRDQYFGPGTRLLVL.

This clone has more than one count but fewer than ten. The V gene is TRBV5-4, the J gene TRBJ1-4, with D possibly matching TRBD1 (5 bases). V lost 1 base and J lost 8, with 6 bases in between. There are 12 residues in the CDR3. Germline values: CDR1 SGHNT, CDR2 YYREEE (reference sequence). For the CDR3, the DNA is TGTGCCAGCAGCTTGAGGGGAGAAAAACTGTTTTTT. Encoded protein: CASSLRGEKLFF.

This clone was counted between two and nine times. This sequence joins TRBV4-2 and TRBJ2-3, with 8 bases aligning to TRBD2. The CDR3 runs 17 residues. J lost 2 bases, V lost 0 bases, and 7 bases had no gene match. The germline CDR1 and CDR2 sequences are LGHNA and YNFKEQ. The CDR3 DNA sequence: TGTGCCAGCAGCCAAGATCGGAGCGGGGGTGACACAGATACGCAGTATTTT. Residues: CASSQDRSGGDTDTQYF.

This clone was recorded a few times. V is TRBV27 and J is TRBJ1-1, with 9 bases lining up with TRBD1. In germline, CDR1 is MNHEY, CDR2 SMNVEV (reference sequence). CDR3 length: 14 amino acids. The trim removed 7 bases at V and 4 bases at J, leaving 7 bases unmatched. Here the CDR3 reads CASKLQGAATEAFF. The CDR3 region has the DNA TGTGCCAGCAAACTACAGGGGGCGGCCACTGAAGCTTTCTTT.

This clone was seen only a few times. This rearrangement joins TRBV7-3 to TRBJ2-1, with TRBD2 as a possible D gene (7 bases). This CDR3 is built from 16 residues. Trimming cost V 1 base and J 0 bases, with 10 bases left between them. The V gene's germline CDR1 is SGHTA and CDR2 FQGTGA. Here the CDR3 reads CASSLRGGGSYNEQFF. Written as DNA, the CDR3 is TGTGCCAGCAGCTTAAGGGGAGGGGGCTCCTACAATGAGCAGTTCTTC.

The V gene is TRBV14, the J gene TRBJ2-7; no definite D call. The CDR3 contains 12 residues. Germline V gene sequence: CDR1 SGHDN, CDR2 FVKESK. Trimming cost V 5 bases and J 4 bases, with 9 bases left between them. The CDR3 loop is CASSAYWYEQYF. The CDR3 nucleotides read TGTGCCAGCAGCGCGTACTGGTACGAGCAGTACTTC.

The DNA for the CDR3 is TGTGCCAGCACTCCTTCAGCGGGGGGGCCTAATGAGCAGTTCTTC. Translating gives CASTPSAGGPNEQFF. The J gene is TRBJ2-1, the V gene TRBV25-1; TRBD2 matches 10 bases. Trimming cost V 7 bases and J 7 bases; bases outside gene matches: 10. Germline lookup yields CDR1 MGHDK and CDR2 SYGVNS. The CDR3 consists of 15 residues.

V usage is TRBV5-4 and J usage is TRBJ1-1, with TRBD1 matching over 7 bases. Germline CDR1 reads SGHNT; CDR2 reads YYREEE (reference sequence). V was pared by 4 bases and J by 4 bases, with 13 bases of the junction left unmatched. This CDR3 is 16 amino acids long. The CDR3 loop reads CASSQAGQAGFTEAFF. DNA for the CDR3: TGTGCCAGCAGCCAAGCCGGACAGGCAGGGTTCACTGAAGCTTTCTTT.

This clone was detected a few times. The rearrangement uses TRBV6-1 and TRBJ2-7; TRBD1 might be the D (6 bases). CDR1 MNHNS and CDR2 SASEGT come from the germline V gene. V shed 6 bases and J shed 4 bases, with 16 bases lying between them. CDR3 length: 14 residues. The CDR3 here is CASSPDRIKYEQYF. DNA of the CDR3: TGTGCCAGCAGCCCAGACAGGATTAAATACGAGCAGTACTTC.

This clone was picked up a small number of times. This CDR3 is also generated by other DNA sequences in the sample. The chain carries TRBV27 and TRBJ2-2; D is perhaps TRBD1 (7 bases). V was clipped by 8 bases and J by 5 bases, with 9 bases between them. The CDR3 covers 12 residues. The germline gives CDR1 MNHEY, CDR2 SMNVEV (reference sequence). CDR3 DNA sequence: TGTGCCAGCTCAGGGGGGACCGGGGAGCTGTTTTTT. Protein sequence: CASSGGTGELFF.

This chain links TRBV28 with TRBJ1-5; tentatively, D is TRBD1 (5 bases). From germline, CDR1 is MDHEN and CDR2 SYDVKM. The CDR3 runs to 15 residues. V lost 2 bases and J 4 bases, leaving 12 bases between the germline ends. The CDR3 DNA reads as TGTGCCAGCAGTTTACGGGGGAACCCAAATCAGCCCCAGCATTTT. Translation gives CASSLRGNPNQPQHF. Complete variable domain (other parts from reference TRBV28 and TRBJ1-5): DVKVTQSSRYLVKRTGEKVFLECVQDMDHENMFWYRQDPGLGLRLIYFSYDVKMKEKGDIPEGYSVSREKKERFSLILESASTNQTSMYLCASSLRGNPNQPQHFGDGTRLSIL.

This clone was counted only a few times. Other DNA sequences in this sample translate to the same CDR3. The chain joins TRBV6-5 to TRBJ2-1; the D gene is possibly TRBD2 (5 bases). V lost 6 bases and J lost 0, with 6 bases in between. This CDR3 region has 13 residues. Germline CDR1 MNHEY, CDR2 SVGAGI. The CDR3 nucleotides read TGTGCCAGCAGGGGGAGCTCCTACAATGAGCAGTTCTTC. This gives the protein CASRGSSYNEQFF.

V gene TRBV4-3 combines with J gene TRBJ2-5; D possibly corresponds to TRBD2 (6 bases). Germline CDR1 is LGHNA and CDR2 is YSLEER. Trimming stripped 0 bases from V and 7 bases from J, with 12 bases between. CDR3 size: 14 residues. The DNA for the CDR3 is TGCGCCAGCAGCCAAGATTTTTGGGGAGGGACCCAGTACTTC. Its translation: CASSQDFWGGTQYF.

In its sample, this clone was seen a few times. The rearrangement uses TRBV6-1 and TRBJ2-7; 7 bases align to TRBD2. The CDR3 covers 14 residues. The germline gives CDR1 MNHNS, CDR2 SASEGT. The V gene end was trimmed by 1 base and the J gene end by 2 bases; junction bases not matched to a gene: 2. CDR3 in amino acids: CASSEGGGAYEQYF. CDR3 nucleotide sequence: TGTGCCAGCAGTGAAGGGGGAGGGGCCTACGAGCAGTACTTC.

The chain has TRBV5-1 and TRBJ2-6; maybe TRBD1 (5 bases). The V end lost 1 base, the J end lost 4 bases, and 18 bases lay between the germline ends. The germline V gene has CDR1 SGHRS and CDR2 YFSETQ. This CDR3 region has 18 residues. DNA of the CDR3: TGCGCCAGCAGCTTGCAGGCAGGGTTGGAGTGGGGGGCCAACGTCCTGACTTTC. Translating gives CASSLQAGLEWGANVLTF.